These 15 T cell receptor beta chains were all obtained from the same sample, sequenced in a study of shared clonotypes between healthy human individuals. Generated by immunoSEQ multiplex PCR, the TCRdb table keeps only in-frame clones and is missing some. The repertoire consists of approximately 2.1 million clones, with approximately 93% occurring once and the leading ten covering under 0.45%. The material sequenced was naive CD4+ T cells from PBMCs. As for subset: CD45RA+ positively selected. The origin of the receptors is a young man in good health. Some clones in this sample may be carry-over from other donors' samples.

This chain links TRBV9 with TRBJ2-2, with no clear D. CDR3 length: 18 residues. Germline assignment: CDR1 SGDLS and CDR2 YYNGEE. The V end lost 1 base, the J end lost 0 bases, and 16 bases lay between the germline ends. CDR3 amino acids: CASSVMGQYPPNTGELFF. The CDR3 nucleotides are TGTGCCAGCAGCGTAATGGGCCAATACCCCCCGAACACCGGGGAGCTGTTTTTT. Full variable domain (outside the CDR3, taken from reference TRBV9 and TRBJ2-2): DSGVTQTPKHLITATGQRVTLRCSPRSGDLSVYWYQQSLDQGLQFLIQYYNGEERAKGNILERFSAQQFPDLHSELNLSSLELGDSALYFCASSVMGQYPPNTGELFFGEGSRLTVL.

The genes are TRBV2 and TRBJ2-7; TRBD2 matches at 12 bases. Losses at the gene ends were 6 bases for V and 0 bases for J; bases not matched to a gene: 9. Germline CDR1 SNHLY, CDR2 FYNNEI. This CDR3 spans 17 amino acids. CDR3 residues: CASSSWTSGTFSYEQYF. The CDR3, as DNA: TGTGCCAGCAGCTCTTGGACTAGCGGGACTTTCTCCTACGAGCAGTACTTC.

About this clone itself: No conserved phenylalanine or tryptophan is present at the end of the CDR3, so a read error is the likely explanation. The limits of the CDR3 on the DNA are not certain, so only TCRdb's listed CDR3 is given. This chain uses TRBV15 with TRBJ2-7; the table calls TRBD1, which could not be checked here. The CDR3 is 16 residues long, ends included. The germline V gene has CDR1 LNHNV and CDR2 YYDKDF (reference sequence). The CDR3 loop is CATSREVWGQGNLLGA.

A remark on this clone: The same CDR3 also results from other DNA sequences found in this sample. The CDR3 sequence: CASSEAGGPYNEQFF. CDR3 nucleotide sequence: TGTGCCAGCAGTGAAGCGGGAGGCCCCTACAATGAGCAGTTCTTC. The chain combines TRBV2 with TRBJ2-1, with D tentatively TRBD2 (6 bases). Trimming stripped 0 bases from V and 2 bases from J, with 8 bases between. The CDR3 is 15 residues long. CDR1 and CDR2 (germline): SNHLY, FYNNEI.

The V call is TRBV10-3, the J call TRBJ2-1; 8 bases fit TRBD2. V lost 6 bases to trimming and J lost 5 bases; unmatched junction nucleotides: 3. This CDR3 contains 13 residues. The germline V gene encodes CDR1 ENHRY and CDR2 SYGVKD. CDR3 amino acids: CAISGRADNEQFF. The CDR3 DNA reads as TGTGCCATCAGCGGGAGGGCCGACAATGAGCAGTTCTTC.

The V gene is TRBV5-1, the J gene TRBJ2-7; TRBD1 might be the D (5 bases). The CDR3 is made up of 12 amino acids. Germline assignment: CDR1 SGHRS and CDR2 YFSETQ. Trimming removed 4 bases at V and 4 bases at J, with 9 bases between. The CDR3 DNA is TGCGCCAGCAGCGGTGGACAATACGAGCAGTACTTC. Translation: CASSGGQYEQYF. Based on the CDR3 plus reference TRBV5-1 and TRBJ2-7, the full variable domain is KAGVTQTPRYLIKTRGQQVTLSCSPISGHRSVSWYQQTPGQGLQFLFEYFSETQRNKGNFPGRFSGRQFSNSRSEMNVSTLELGDSALYLCASSGGQYEQYFGPGTRLTVT.

V is TRBV28 and J is TRBJ2-1; unclear D gene. The CDR3 extends over 11 amino acids. V lost 5 bases to trimming and J lost 8 bases, with 7 bases between them. The germline CDR1 and CDR2 sequences are MDHEN and SYDVKM. The CDR3 sequence: CASSRYYEQFF. The CDR3 DNA reads as TGTGCCAGCAGTCGATACTATGAGCAGTTCTTC.

The chain links TRBV7-7 to TRBJ2-5, with a tentative D call TRBD2 (5 bases). In germline, CDR1 is SSHAT, CDR2 FNYEAQ (reference sequence). The CDR3 length is 13 residues. V lost 5 bases and J lost 4, with 11 bases in between. In DNA, the CDR3 is TGTGCCAGCAGCCCCCGGGATGGAGAGACCCAGTACTTC. Encoded protein: CASSPRDGETQYF.

CDR3 in amino acids: CASSEVGLNEQFF. CDR3 coding DNA: TGCGCCAGCAGTGAAGTGGGGCTGAATGAGCAGTTCTTC. The chain employs TRBV10-2 and TRBJ2-1; D is perhaps TRBD1 (5 bases). Trimming pared 3 bases from V and 7 bases from J, leaving 10 bases between. This CDR3 spans 13 amino acids. The germline V gene encodes CDR1 WSHSY and CDR2 SAAADI.

This chain links TRBV18 with TRBJ2-3; TRBD1 aligns across 7 bases. Germline-derived CDR1 and CDR2 are KGHSH and LQKENI. The CDR3 totals 14 residues. V shed 5 bases, J shed 2 bases, and the junction held 4 bases outside the gene matches. The CDR3 nucleotides read TGTGCCAGCTCATCGACAGGGAACACAGATACGCAGTATTTT. This translates into CASSSTGNTDTQYF.

In regard to this clone: The same CDR3 also results from other DNA sequences found in this sample. The chain links TRBV27 to TRBJ1-5, with D uncertain. Per the germline V gene, CDR1 is MNHEY and CDR2 is SMNVEV (reference sequence). This CDR3 is 13 amino acids long. V lost 3 bases and J 2 bases, leaving 5 bases between the germline ends. This CDR3 reads CASSFARNQPQHF. The CDR3 nucleotides read TGTGCCAGCAGTTTTGCACGCAATCAGCCCCAGCATTTT.

The chain recombines TRBV11-2 with TRBJ2-2; 8 positions agree with TRBD1. CDR3 length: 17 amino acids. The V and J ends lost 8 bases and 7 bases, in that order; junction bases with no gene match: 18. CDR1 and CDR2 (germline): SGHAT, FQNNGV. CDR3 nucleotides: TGTGCCAGCCCCTCATCCCCGTGGCAGGGGGCCGTCGGGGAGCTGTTTTTT. Its protein is CASPSSPWQGAVGELFF.

The chain recombines TRBV18 with TRBJ1-1, with D tentatively TRBD1 (6 bases). Germline lookup yields CDR1 KGHSH and CDR2 LQKENI. This CDR3 region has 13 residues. The ends were cut back, 10 bases at V and 1 base at J, with 13 bases in the middle. CDR3 residues: CATKGGRNTEAFF. The CDR3 region has the DNA TGTGCCACCAAGGGGGGGAGGAACACTGAAGCTTTCTTT.

This chain uses TRBV6-6 with TRBJ1-1, with D tentatively TRBD1 (5 bases). Germline V gene sequence: CDR1 MNHNY, CDR2 SVGAGI (reference sequence). The V end lost 2 bases, the J end lost 1 base, and 11 bases lay between the germline ends. This CDR3 contains 15 residues. DNA for the CDR3: TGTGCCAGCAGTTACGAGGGGACCAAGAACACTGAAGCTTTCTTT. Residues: CASSYEGTKNTEAFF.

The chain links TRBV5-1 to TRBJ2-2; perhaps D is TRBD1 or TRBD2 (6 bases each). The length of the CDR3 is 16 residues. Trimming stripped 4 bases from V and 4 bases from J, with 17 bases between. The germline CDR1 and CDR2 sequences are SGHRS and YFSETQ. The CDR3 is CASSPGDTGRTGELFF. CDR3 DNA sequence: TGCGCCAGCAGCCCGGGGGACACCGGACGCACCGGGGAGCTGTTTTTT.